This TCR beta chain was sequenced in a study of cytomegalovirus exposure and HLA in healthy donors. Study-wide results and caveats: A later analysis, which compared TCR beta chains of equal frequency, found the HLA-associated ones more clonally expanded. According to a later analysis, donors in an Asian-associated ancestry cluster reportedly had fewer N-insertions than the roughly 670-donor mean. Presence/absence analysis assumed near-uniform sequencing depth across donors. 164 TCR beta chains were listed as cytomegalovirus-associated.

Germline-derived CDR1 and CDR2 are ENHRY and SYGVKD. The CDR3 is 15 residues long. Trimming shortened V by 6 bases and J by 6 bases, and 19 bases separated the two germline ends. About this clone itself: The antigen is undetermined.

Primers for the PCR totalled 60 Vbeta and 13 Jbeta. The protocol was immunoSEQ multiplex PCR, while the TCRdb copy is restricted to in-frame clones and leaves out a portion. The data show about 110,000 clones, about 86% seen once. This clonotype was obtained from a man aged 35 to 55 in good health and CMV-seronegative. Material for sequencing was PBMCs. The chain carries TRBV10-3 and TRBJ2-3, with a tentative D call TRBD1 (6 bases). DNA for the CDR3: TGTGCCATCAGGACCGGGACACTTACGGCGGATACGCAGTATTTT. The encoded protein is CAIRTGTLTADTQYF.